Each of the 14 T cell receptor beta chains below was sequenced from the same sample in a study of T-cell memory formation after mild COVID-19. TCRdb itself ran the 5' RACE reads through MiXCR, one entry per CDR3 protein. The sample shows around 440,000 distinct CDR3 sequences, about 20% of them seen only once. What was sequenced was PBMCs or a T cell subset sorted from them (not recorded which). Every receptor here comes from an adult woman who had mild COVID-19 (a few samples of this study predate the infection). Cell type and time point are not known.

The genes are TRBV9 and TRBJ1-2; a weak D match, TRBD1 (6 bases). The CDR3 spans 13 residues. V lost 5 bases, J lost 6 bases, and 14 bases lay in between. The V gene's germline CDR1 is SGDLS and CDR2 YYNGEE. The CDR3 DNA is TGTGCCAGCAGTGGGGGGCTCGCGGATGGCTACACCTTC. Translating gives CASSGGLADGYTF.

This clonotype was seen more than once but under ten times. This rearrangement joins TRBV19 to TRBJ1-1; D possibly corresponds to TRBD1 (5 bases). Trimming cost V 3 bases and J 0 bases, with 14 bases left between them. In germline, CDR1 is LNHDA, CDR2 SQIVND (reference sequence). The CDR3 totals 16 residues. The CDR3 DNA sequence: TGTGCCAGTAGTATCTTATTCTCAGGGATGAACACTGAAGCTTTCTTT. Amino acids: CASSILFSGMNTEAFF.

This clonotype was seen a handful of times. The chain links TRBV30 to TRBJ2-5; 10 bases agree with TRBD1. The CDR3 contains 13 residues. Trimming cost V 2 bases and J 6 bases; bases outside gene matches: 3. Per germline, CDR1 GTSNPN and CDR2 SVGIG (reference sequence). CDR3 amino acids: CAWSPDRGKTQYF. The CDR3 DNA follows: TGTGCCTGGAGTCCGGACAGGGGGAAGACCCAGTACTTC.

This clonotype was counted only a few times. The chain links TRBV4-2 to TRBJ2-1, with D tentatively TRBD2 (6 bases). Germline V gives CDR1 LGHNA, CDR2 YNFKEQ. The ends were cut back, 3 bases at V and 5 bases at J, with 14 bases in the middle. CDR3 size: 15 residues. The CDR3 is CASSQGQTGDNEQFF. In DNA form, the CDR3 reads TGTGCCAGCAGCCAGGGCCAAACGGGGGACAATGAGCAGTTCTTC.

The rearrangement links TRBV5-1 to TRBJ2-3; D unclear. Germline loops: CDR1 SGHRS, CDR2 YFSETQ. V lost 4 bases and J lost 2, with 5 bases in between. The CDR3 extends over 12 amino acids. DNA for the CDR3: TGCGCCAGCAGCGGCACCACAGATACGCAGTATTTT. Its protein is CASSGTTDTQYF.

The DNA of the CDR3 is TGCGCCAGCAGCTTTGGCCGGACCGCCACCGGGGAGCTGTTTTTT. It specifies CASSFGRTATGELFF. The V call is TRBV5-1, the J call TRBJ2-2; D gene uncertain. This CDR3 has 15 residues. Germline V gives CDR1 SGHRS, CDR2 YFSETQ. The V and J ends lost 2 bases and 4 bases respectively, with 12 bases between them.

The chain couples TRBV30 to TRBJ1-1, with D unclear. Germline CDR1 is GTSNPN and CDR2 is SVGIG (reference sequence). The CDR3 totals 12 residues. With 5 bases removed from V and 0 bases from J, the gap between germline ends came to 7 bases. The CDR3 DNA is TGTGCCTGGTTTCCCGTGAACACTGAAGCTTTCTTT. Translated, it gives CAWFPVNTEAFF.

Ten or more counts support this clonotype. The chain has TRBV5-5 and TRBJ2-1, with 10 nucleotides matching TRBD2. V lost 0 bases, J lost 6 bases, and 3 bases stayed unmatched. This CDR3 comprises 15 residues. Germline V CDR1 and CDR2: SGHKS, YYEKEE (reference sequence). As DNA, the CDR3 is TGTGCCAGCAGCTTGGTGCGACTAGCGGGCAATGAGCAGTTCTTC. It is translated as CASSLVRLAGNEQFF.

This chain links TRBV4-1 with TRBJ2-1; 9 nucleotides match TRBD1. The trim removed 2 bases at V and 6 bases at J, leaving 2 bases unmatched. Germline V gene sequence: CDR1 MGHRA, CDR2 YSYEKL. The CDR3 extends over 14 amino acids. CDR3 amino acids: CASSQQDRGNEQFF. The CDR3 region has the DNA TGCGCCAGCAGCCAACAGGACAGGGGCAATGAGCAGTTCTTC.

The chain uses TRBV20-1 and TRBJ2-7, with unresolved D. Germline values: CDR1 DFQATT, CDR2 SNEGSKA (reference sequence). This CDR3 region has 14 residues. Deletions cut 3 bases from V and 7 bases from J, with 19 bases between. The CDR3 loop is CSASLPGRSEEQYF. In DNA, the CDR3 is TGCAGTGCTAGTCTTCCCGGCAGGAGTGAAGAGCAGTACTTC.

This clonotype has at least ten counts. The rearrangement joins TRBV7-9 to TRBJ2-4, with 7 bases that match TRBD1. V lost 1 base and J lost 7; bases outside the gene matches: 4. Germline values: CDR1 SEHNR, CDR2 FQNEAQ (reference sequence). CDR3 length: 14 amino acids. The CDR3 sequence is CASSLGRGWNIQYF. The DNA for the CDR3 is TGTGCCAGCAGCTTAGGCAGGGGGTGGAACATTCAGTACTTC. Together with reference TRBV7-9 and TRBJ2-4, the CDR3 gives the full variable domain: DTGVSQNPRHKITKRGQNVTFRCDPISEHNRLYWYRQTLGQGPEFLTYFQNEAQLEKSRLLSDRFSAERPKGSFSTLEIQRTEQGDSAMYLCASSLGRGWNIQYFGAGTRLSVL.

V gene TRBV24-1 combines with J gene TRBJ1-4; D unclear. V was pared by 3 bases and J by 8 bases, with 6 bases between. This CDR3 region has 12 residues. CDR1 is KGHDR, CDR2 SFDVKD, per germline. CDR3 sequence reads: CATSDAGEKLFF. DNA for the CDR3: TGTGCCACCAGTGATGCGGGGGAAAAACTGTTTTTT.

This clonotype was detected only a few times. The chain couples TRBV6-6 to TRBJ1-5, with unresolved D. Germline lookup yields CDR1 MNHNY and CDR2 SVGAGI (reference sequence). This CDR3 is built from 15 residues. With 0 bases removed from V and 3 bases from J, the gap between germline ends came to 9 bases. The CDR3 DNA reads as TGTGCCAGCAGTTACTCGAAACGGAACAATCAGCCCCAGCATTTT. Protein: CASSYSKRNNQPQHF.

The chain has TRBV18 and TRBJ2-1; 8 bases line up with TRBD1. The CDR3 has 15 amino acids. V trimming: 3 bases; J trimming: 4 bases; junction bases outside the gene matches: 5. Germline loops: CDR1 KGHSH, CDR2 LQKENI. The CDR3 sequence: CASSPATGGYNEQFF. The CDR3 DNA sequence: TGTGCCAGCTCACCTGCTACAGGGGGATACAATGAGCAGTTCTTC.